Listed below are T cell receptor beta chains from one sample, sequenced in a study of T cell responses to AZD1222 COVID-19 vaccine. The assay was immunoSEQ multiplex PCR, and TCRdb's table has in-frame clones only and misses some. The data show around 65,000 clones, 81% seen once. Material: peripheral blood, obtained 28 days after the second AZD1222 dose. All receptors derive from an adult who received the AZD1222 COVID-19 vaccine. The CDR3 runs from the conserved cysteine through the conserved F or W. D genes are given only for firm matches. Size tells how often a clone was seen (once, few, many) or the class of an expanded clone, and some rows leave it out.

clone size,J gene,D gene,V gene,CDR3 protein,CDR3 DNA
NA,TRBJ1-1,NA,TRBV12-3/TRBV12-4,CASSLGANTEAFF,TGTGCCAGCAGTTTGGGGGCTAACACTGAAGCTTTCTTT
NA,TRBJ2-5,TRBD1,TRBV28,CASSFTGGAKETQYF,TGTGCCAGCAGTTTTACAGGGGGCGCAAAAGAGACCCAGTACTTC
NA,TRBJ1-5,NA,TRBV19,CASSIQANQPQHF,TGTGCCAGTAGTATCCAGGCCAATCAGCCCCAGCATTTT
NA,TRBJ1-3,NA,TRBV11-3,CASSSAGTNGNTIYF,TGTGCCAGCAGCTCGGCCGGGACAAACGGAAACACCATATATTTT
NA,TRBJ1-6,NA,TRBV27,CASSFNGNSPLHF,TGTGCCAGCAGTTTTAACGGGAATTCACCCCTCCACTTT
few,TRBJ2-3,NA,TRBV10-3,CAISPSTDTQYF,TGTGCCATCAGCCCCAGCACAGATACGCAGTATTTT
NA,TRBJ2-6,TRBD2,TRBV19,CASLAGFGGANVLTF,TGTGCCAGTCTAGCGGGGTTCGGTGGGGCCAACGTCCTGACTTTC
NA,TRBJ2-7,TRBD1,TRBV19,CASSIAGTGVYEQYF,TGTGCCAGTAGTATCGCCGGGACAGGGGTCTACGAGCAGTACTTC
NA,TRBJ1-2,TRBD1,TRBV4-1,CASSQGQGADYGYTF,TGCGCCAGCAGCCAGGGACAGGGGGCGGACTATGGCTACACCTTC
once,TRBJ1-5,NA,TRBV19,CASSPMTNQPQHF,TGTGCCAGTAGCCCGATGACGAATCAGCCCCAGCATTTT
NA,TRBJ1-2,NA,TRBV2,CASSIQGGLDHGYTF,TGTGCCAGCAGCATACAGGGTGGGTTAGACCATGGCTACACCTTC
NA,TRBJ1-1,TRBD1,TRBV9,CASSIWDRGQAEAFF,TGTGCCAGCAGCATATGGGACAGGGGGCAGGCTGAAGCTTTCTTT
few,TRBJ2-7,NA,TRBV6-6,CASRPNNDEQYF,TGTGCCAGCAGACCCAACAACGACGAGCAGTACTTC
NA,TRBJ2-7,NA,TRBV7-2,CASSRDYLYEQYF,TGTGCCAGCAGCCGCGATTATTTATACGAGCAGTACTTC
NA,TRBJ2-2,NA,TRBV7-8,CASSLVAVTGELFF,TGTGCCAGCAGCTTAGTTGCGGTCACCGGGGAGCTGTTTTTT
few,TRBJ2-1,NA,TRBV11-3,CASSPLESGGSSYNEQFF,TGTGCCAGCAGCCCCCTAGAAAGCGGAGGGAGCTCCTACAATGAGCAGTTCTTC
few,TRBJ2-6,NA,TRBV19,CASSISRQAGSGANVLTF,TGTGCCAGTAGTATTTCCCGGCAGGCTGGGTCTGGGGCCAACGTCCTGACTTTC
NA,TRBJ1-2,NA,TRBV6-1,CASSDGASYYGYTF,TGTGCCAGCAGTGACGGGGCTTCTTACTATGGCTACACCTTC
NA,TRBJ2-1,NA,TRBV6-6,CASSGIRGGEQFF,TGTGCCAGCAGCGGCATCAGGGGGGGTGAGCAGTTCTTC
few,TRBJ2-7,NA,TRBV27,CASRIRGPDYEQYF,TGTGCCAGCAGGATAAGGGGCCCCGACTACGAGCAGTACTTC
NA,TRBJ1-4,NA,TRBV28,CASTPRGGREKLFF,TGTGCCAGCACCCCCCGGGGCGGGAGGGAAAAACTGTTTTTT
NA,TRBJ1-5,TRBD1,TRBV6-2/TRBV6-3,CASSYDRGINQPQHF,TGTGCCAGCAGTTACGACAGGGGTATCAATCAGCCCCAGCATTTT
NA,TRBJ1-3,NA,TRBV5-6,CASSAISPYGTPGNTIYF,TGTGCCAGCAGCGCAATATCCCCCTACGGAACGCCTGGAAACACCATATATTTT
NA,TRBJ1-5,NA,TRBV28,CASSAWGNQPQHF,TGTGCCAGCAGCGCGTGGGGCAATCAGCCCCAGCATTTT
NA,TRBJ2-5,TRBD2,TRBV15,CATSRFGGETQYF,TGTGCTACTAGCAGGTTCGGGGGGGAGACCCAGTACTTC
NA,TRBJ1-6,NA,TRBV11-2,CASSLTGQQSPLHF,TGTGCCAGCAGCTTAACGGGCCAGCAATCACCCCTCCACTTT
NA,TRBJ2-1,TRBD2,TRBV27,CASSPLAGENEQFF,TGTGCCAGCAGTCCTCTAGCGGGAGAGAATGAGCAGTTCTTC
few,TRBJ2-1,NA,TRBV7-2,CASSLGTTYNEQFF,TGTGCCAGCAGCTTAGGGACAACTTACAATGAGCAGTTCTTC